Listed below are T cell receptor beta chains from one sample, sequenced in a study of cytomegalovirus exposure and HLA in healthy donors. Only in-frame clones appear in the TCRdb table, and some are missing; sequencing was by immunoSEQ multiplex PCR. The sample has more than 100,000 clones, roughly 76% seen once. The sample consisted of PBMCs. These receptors originate from a young man in good health and CMV-seronegative. Both conserved end residues are part of each CDR3. The D gene is left open where the match is weak. Rows give clone size only sometimes, using once, few, many, or a class for an expanded clone.

DNA	CDR3	D	size	J	V
TGTGCCAGCAGTGAGGAGGAGCACCGCCAGCAGTTCTTC	CASSEEEHRQQFF	.	.	TRBJ2-1	TRBV2
TGTGCCAGCAGCGTAGGGGGCAGGGCGGCTCGGGAGAATGGCTACACCTTC	CASSVGGRAARENGYTF	.	once	TRBJ1-2	TRBV9
TGTGCCAGCAGTCTTTACGGGACAGGGGGATACGAGCAGTACTTC	CASSLYGTGGYEQYF	TRBD1	.	TRBJ2-7	TRBV6-5
TGTGCCAGCAGCAGTAGGGGGCGAGAGACCCAGTACTTC	CASSSRGRETQYF	.	.	TRBJ2-5	TRBV21-1
TGTGCCAGCAGACTAAGCCGGAGCTCTGGAAACACCATATATTTT	CASRLSRSSGNTIYF	.	.	TRBJ1-3	TRBV28
TGCGCCAGCAGCCTCGCACGGGACAGCTCCTACGAGCAGTACTTC	CASSLARDSSYEQYF	TRBD1	.	TRBJ2-7	TRBV4-1
TGTGCCAGCCAGCCGGGGGTTAATTCACCCCTCCACTTT	CASQPGVNSPLHF	.	.	TRBJ1-6	TRBV6-5
TGTGCCAGCAGTTTAGGACGGACAGCTGGAAACACCATATATTTT	CASSLGRTAGNTIYF	.	.	TRBJ1-3	TRBV28
TGTGCCAGCAGCTATAGGGGTTCGGACACCGGGGAGCTGTTTTTT	CASSYRGSDTGELFF	.	.	TRBJ2-2	TRBV7-9
TGTGCCAGCAGCAAAGAACCTAGGGAGACCCAGTACTTC	CASSKEPRETQYF	.	.	TRBJ2-5	TRBV7-8
TGTGCCAGCAGCTTAGGTGTAGCGAGCTCCTACGAGCAGTACTTC	CASSLGVASSYEQYF	.	.	TRBJ2-7	TRBV7-2
TGTGCCAGACTGTCGGGGGGCTTC	CARLSGGF	TRBD2	.	TRBJ2-7	TRBV6-1
TGCGCCAGCAGCTTGCGGCAGGGAATAGAGGACTACACCTTC	CASSLRQGIEDYTF	.	.	TRBJ1-2	TRBV5-1
TGTGCCAGCAGGTCCCCTAGCGGGACCTACAATGAGCAGTTCTTC	CASRSPSGTYNEQFF	TRBD2	.	TRBJ2-1	TRBV28
TGTGCCAGCAGCTCGGTCGGGAGGGATCAGCCCCAGCATTTT	CASSSVGRDQPQHF	.	once	TRBJ1-5	TRBV5-6
TGTGCCAGCCGGCAGCTCGGGGATGGCTACACCTTC	CASRQLGDGYTF	.	.	TRBJ1-2	TRBV28
TGTGCCAGCAGATCTACAGGGGGCGGTGGTGGAAACACCATATATTTT	CASRSTGGGGGNTIYF	TRBD1	few	TRBJ1-3	TRBV11-2
TGTGCCAGCAGCGTATCTGTGAACACTGAAGCTTTCTTT	CASSVSVNTEAFF	.	.	TRBJ1-1	TRBV9
TGTGCCAGCAGTGAAGCGCTTCCCCGGGCCAGGGACACTGAAGCTTTCTTT	CASSEALPRARDTEAFF	.	.	TRBJ1-1	TRBV2
TGTGCCAGCAGTGAGTCCCAGGGGGTGTTATACGAGCAGTACTTC	CASSESQGVLYEQYF	TRBD1	few	TRBJ2-7	TRBV6-1
TGTGCCAGCAGTCACTCAGGGACTAGTTCGTATGAGCAGTTCTTC	CASSHSGTSSYEQFF	TRBD2	.	TRBJ2-1	TRBV28
TGTGCCAGTAGTGCCCAGATCGGGACAAAAACTGAAGCTTTCTTT	CASSAQIGTKTEAFF	.	.	TRBJ1-1	TRBV19
TGCAGCGTTGGCCATCGGGGGGATGAGCAGTTCTTC	CSVGHRGDEQFF	TRBD2	.	TRBJ2-1	TRBV29-1
TGCGCCAGCAGCTTGGACCGGGACTACTACGAGCAGTACTTC	CASSLDRDYYEQYF	TRBD2	.	TRBJ2-7	TRBV5-1
TGTGCCAGCAGTGAAGTTATCAGGGGGCCTGGAAACACCATATATTTT	CASSEVIRGPGNTIYF	TRBD1	once	TRBJ1-3	TRBV2
TGTGCCAGCAGCCCTCGGACAGGGACTAACTATGGCTACACCTTC	CASSPRTGTNYGYTF	TRBD1	.	TRBJ1-2	TRBV7-2
TGTGCCAGTAGTACACGGGGGACTAATGAAAAACTGTTTTTT	CASSTRGTNEKLFF	.	.	TRBJ1-4	TRBV19
TGTGCCAGCAGCTTAGCTCTCACAGATACGCAGTATTTT	CASSLALTDTQYF	.	.	TRBJ2-3	TRBV7-9
TGTGCCAGCAACAGGGGATACGAGCAGTACTTC	CASNRGYEQYF	TRBD1	.	TRBJ2-7	TRBV2
TGTGCCAGCCGCATCATAACCGGGGACTATGGCTACACCTTC	CASRIITGDYGYTF	.	once	TRBJ1-2	TRBV2
TGTGCCAGCAGCTTCGGAAACACGACGGGGAATGAGCAGTTCTTC	CASSFGNTTGNEQFF	.	.	TRBJ2-1	TRBV5-4
TGTGCCAGCAGCGAGGCGGGGGGCACCTACAATGAGCAGTTCTTC	CASSEAGGTYNEQFF	TRBD2	.	TRBJ2-1	TRBV9
TGTGCCAGTAGTATTGGGGCAGGGCAAAGCTCCTACGAGCAGTACTTC	CASSIGAGQSSYEQYF	.	.	TRBJ2-7	TRBV19
TGCAGCGTTGAACAGACAGAGGATGGCTACACCTTC	CSVEQTEDGYTF	.	.	TRBJ1-2	TRBV29-1
TGTGCCAGCAGTTTATTAGGGGCGGTCGAGCAGTACTTC	CASSLLGAVEQYF	.	.	TRBJ2-7	TRBV27
TGTGCCAGCAGCCACGTCCGACAGGGATCTGACGAGCAGTACTTC	CASSHVRQGSDEQYF	TRBD1	.	TRBJ2-7	TRBV7-9
TGTGCCAGCAGTGAAAGGGCGGGGAACACTGAAGCTTTCTTT	CASSERAGNTEAFF	.	.	TRBJ1-1	TRBV2
TGTGCCAGCAGGGAATCAGGGGAGCGCGTGGACACTGAAGCTTTCTTT	CASRESGERVDTEAFF	.	.	TRBJ1-1	TRBV28
TGTGCCAGCAGTGAAGCGCGCGACTATGGCTACACCTTC	CASSEARDYGYTF	.	few	TRBJ1-2	TRBV2
TGTGCCAGCAGTGATTCCGGACAGGGCGAGAACAATGAGCAGTTCTTC	CASSDSGQGENNEQFF	TRBD1	few	TRBJ2-1	TRBV25-1
TGTGCCAGCAGCTTAAAGGACAGGGTGGAAGGCTACACCTTC	CASSLKDRVEGYTF	TRBD1	.	TRBJ1-2	TRBV7-9
TGTGCCTCAGGGCCTCCTAGCACAGATACGCAGTATTTT	CASGPPSTDTQYF	.	.	TRBJ2-3	TRBV7-9
TGTGCCAGCAGCGTAGGCGGGGGCGCCAAAAACATTCAGTACTTC	CASSVGGGAKNIQYF	.	.	TRBJ2-4	TRBV9
TGTGCCAGCAGCTTAGAAGGAGGTACTGGCTACACCTTC	CASSLEGGTGYTF	.	.	TRBJ1-2	TRBV7-9
TGTGCCAGCAGCTCTTCCCCGACAGGGGGCGGCGGCTACACCTTC	CASSSSPTGGGGYTF	TRBD1	.	TRBJ1-2	TRBV7-8